This T cell receptor beta chain originates from a study of blood T cell repertoires in COVID-19. The overall study: Specimens from acute and convalescent COVID-19 originated in the United States, Italy and Spain. From T cells, B-cell-depleted T cells, or PBMCs came the material, which was cDNA or gDNA.

Using immunoSEQ multiplex PCR, the repertoire was profiled, and TCRdb retains in-frame clones only, with some absent. The sample yields hundreds of thousands of clones, roughly 88% seen once. CDR1 is GTSNPN, CDR2 SVGIG, per germline (reference sequence). Trimming took 1 base from V and 3 from J, leaving 13 bases between them. The CDR3 loop spans 15 amino acids. Sequenced input: PBMCs or T cells enriched from blood (not recorded which). V and J are TRBV30 and TRBJ1-5; D remains unclear. This clonotype was obtained from a woman in her forties with acute COVID-19. Here the CDR3 DNA reads TGTGCCTGGAGTGCTGAGGGCTTCAACAATCAGCCCCAGCATTTT. It translates to CAWSAEGFNNQPQHF. Using reference TRBV30 and TRBJ1-5 for the parts outside the CDR3, the full variable domain is SQTIHQWPATLVQPVGSPLSLECTVEGTSNPNLYWYRQAAGRGLQLLFYSVGIGQISSEVPQNLSASRPQDRQFILSSKKLLLSDSGFYLCAWSAEGFNNQPQHFGDGTRLSIL.